At least ten counts were recorded for the clone carrying this T cell receptor (beta chain). CDR1 and CDR2 from the germline V gene are SGHDT and YYEEEE. This CDR3 contains 13 residues. The V gene lost 3 bases and the J gene lost 3 bases, with 10 bases spanning the gap. It was with unique molecular identifiers that the TCRbeta library was prepared. TCRdb called the PCR reads again in MiXCR, with one record for every CDR3 protein. The sample contains approximately 640,000 distinct CDR3 sequences, roughly 15% of which appear only once. The source of the sample is a study of T-cell reconstitution after alpha-beta-depleted transplantation in children.

The material was PBMCs from the stem cell graft donor, obtained from the stem cell graft. V usage is TRBV5-6 and J usage is TRBJ2-7; the D gene is possibly TRBD2 (5 bases). The TCR was taken from a human donor who donated a stem cell graft to a child with acute myeloid leukemia. The CDR3 is CASSSPGIYEQYF. The CDR3 DNA reads as TGTGCCAGCAGCTCCCCGGGGATCTACGAGCAGTACTTC.